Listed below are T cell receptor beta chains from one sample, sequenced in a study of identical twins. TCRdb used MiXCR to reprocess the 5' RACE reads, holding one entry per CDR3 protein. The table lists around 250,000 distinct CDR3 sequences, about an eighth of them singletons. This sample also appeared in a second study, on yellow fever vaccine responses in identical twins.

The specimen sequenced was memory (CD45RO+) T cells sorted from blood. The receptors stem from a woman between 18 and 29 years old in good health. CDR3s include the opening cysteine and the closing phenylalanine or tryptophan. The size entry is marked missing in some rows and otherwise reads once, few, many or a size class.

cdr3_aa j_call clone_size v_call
CASSLGTENSPLHF TRBJ1-6 many TRBV7-6
CASSRGGGSGSTDTQYF TRBJ2-3 NA TRBV7-2
CASSESRTRGYWNTEAFF TRBJ1-1 once TRBV10-1
CASSSIRDRGLEQYF TRBJ2-7 NA TRBV7-9
CASRDQGYEQYF TRBJ2-7 many TRBV28
CASSLTSPGSTDTQYF TRBJ2-3 NA TRBV5-1
CASSSSRGRAPGEQYF TRBJ2-7 NA TRBV18
CASSLVAVFTDTQYF TRBJ2-3 few TRBV27
CASSVQGGNQETQYF TRBJ2-5 NA TRBV2
CASSLGGANTEAFF TRBJ1-1 NA TRBV12-3/TRBV12-4
CASSLTGVKARGYTF TRBJ1-2 NA TRBV28
CSARTLGGAWDTQYF TRBJ2-3 few TRBV20-1
CASSGNSGQGSPLHF TRBJ1-6 few TRBV27
CASSQTGATTDTQYF TRBJ2-3 NA TRBV5-5
CASSLWPRTATYEQYF TRBJ2-7 few TRBV7-2